These 4 T cell receptor beta chains share one sample of origin, sequenced in a study of T cell changes during pregnancy in multiple sclerosis. Using immunoSEQ multiplex PCR, the repertoire was profiled, and TCRdb retains in-frame clones only, with some absent. The sample carries about 65,000 clones, about 92% recorded once. The specimen was CD8+ T cells from peripheral blood mononuclear cells, collected in the third trimester of pregnancy. These receptors all come from a female donor in good health, enrolled as a control in a pregnancy study.

The V and J genes are TRBV4-2 and TRBJ2-7, with TRBD2 matching over 12 bases. This CDR3 contains 19 residues. Trimming took 3 bases from V and 7 from J; bases not matched to a gene: 19. In germline, CDR1 is LGHNA, CDR2 YNFKEQ. CDR3 DNA: TGTGCCAGCAGCCAGCATCCGGGGACTAGCGGGTTCCTTCTGGAAGAGCAGTACTTC. Protein: CASSQHPGTSGFLLEEQYF.

V is TRBV5-6 and J is TRBJ2-5, with 12 bases identical to TRBD2. CDR1 is SGHDT and CDR2 is YYEEEE in the germline V gene. The CDR3 is 17 residues long. V lost 1 base and J lost 1; bases outside the gene matches: 5. The CDR3 loop is CASSLFTSGGLQETQYF. CDR3 bases: TGTGCCAGCAGCTTGTTTACTAGCGGGGGGCTCCAAGAGACCCAGTACTTC.

This chain uses TRBV7-9 with TRBJ2-5, with 9 bases aligning to TRBD1. This CDR3 has 15 residues. The V segment lost 3 bases and the J segment 5 bases; nucleotides outside the gene matches: 7. Germline V lookup: CDR1 SEHNR, CDR2 FQNEAQ (reference sequence). The CDR3 loop is CASSFGQGMVETQYF. The CDR3 DNA is TGTGCCAGCAGCTTCGGACAGGGGATGGTGGAGACCCAGTACTTC.

The V and J genes are TRBV13 and TRBJ2-5; 14 positions agree with TRBD2. The CDR3 consists of 18 residues. The ends lost 8 bases at V and 0 bases at J; junction bases unmatched: 11. Germline assignment: CDR1 PRHDT and CDR2 FYEKMQ (reference sequence). The CDR3 loop is CASSWTSGGPTDQETQYF. CDR3 DNA sequence: TGTGCCAGCTCATGGACTAGCGGGGGGCCAACTGACCAAGAGACCCAGTACTTC.